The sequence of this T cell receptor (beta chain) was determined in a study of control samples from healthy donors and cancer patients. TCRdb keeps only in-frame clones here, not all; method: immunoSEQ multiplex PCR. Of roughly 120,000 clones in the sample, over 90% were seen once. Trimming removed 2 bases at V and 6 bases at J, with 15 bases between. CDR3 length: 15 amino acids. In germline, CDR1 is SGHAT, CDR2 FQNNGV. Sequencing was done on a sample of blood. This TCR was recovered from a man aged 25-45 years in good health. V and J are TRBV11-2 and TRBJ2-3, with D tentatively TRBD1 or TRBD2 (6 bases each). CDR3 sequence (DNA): TGTGCCAGCAGCTTAATATCCGGAGGGGGGGATACGCAGTATTTT. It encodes CASSLISGGGDTQYF. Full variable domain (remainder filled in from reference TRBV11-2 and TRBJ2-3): EAGVAQSPRYKIIEKRQSVAFWCNPISGHATLYWYQQILGQGPKLLIQFQNNGVVDDSQLPKDRFSAERLKGVDSTLKIQPAKLEDSAVYLCASSLISGGGDTQYFGPGTRLTVL.